This TCR beta chain was recorded in a study of monozygotic twins with inflammatory bowel disease. Study-wide results and limits: Possibly reflecting limited power, no difference in repertoire similarity was found between concordant and discordant twins. Against healthy co-twins, IBD patients had lower TCRbeta diversity (measured by inverse Simpson).

From whole blood, total RNA was isolated without any sorting of T cells. This CDR3 comprises 20 residues. Germline V lookup: CDR1 MNHEY, CDR2 SVGEGT. As to this clonotype: Its antigen is unknown.

Every TCR library consumed around 4,000 ng of total RNA. TCRdb re-analyzed the 5' RACE reads; it lists each CDR3 protein once, without DNA. This sample's table has about 150,000 distinct CDR3 sequences. The clonotype originates from a human donor with ulcerative colitis or Crohn's disease, or a healthy co-twin of an affected twin (not recorded which). Sequencing input: blood. The chain joins TRBV6-2 or TRBV6-3 to TRBJ2-2; the TCRdb D gene call, TRBD1, has no DNA to confirm it. The CDR3 loop reads CASSGTGGDPRKGNTGELFF.